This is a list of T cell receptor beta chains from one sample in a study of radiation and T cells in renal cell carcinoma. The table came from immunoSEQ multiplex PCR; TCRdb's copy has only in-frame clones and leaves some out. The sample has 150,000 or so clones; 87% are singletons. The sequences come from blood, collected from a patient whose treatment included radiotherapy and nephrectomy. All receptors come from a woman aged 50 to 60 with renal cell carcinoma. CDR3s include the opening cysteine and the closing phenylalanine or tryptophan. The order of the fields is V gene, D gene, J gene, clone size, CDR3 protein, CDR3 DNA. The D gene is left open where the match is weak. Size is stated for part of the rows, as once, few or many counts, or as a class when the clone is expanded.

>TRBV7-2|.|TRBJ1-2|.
CASSLGPTGYTF
TGTGCCAGCAGCTTAGGACCCACCGGGTACACCTTC
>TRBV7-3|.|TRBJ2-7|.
CASSPNGGIGLSEQYF
TGTGCCAGCAGCCCAAATGGGGGGATAGGTCTCTCAGAGCAGTACTTC
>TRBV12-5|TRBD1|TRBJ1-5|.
CASGLGQGDQPQHF
TGTGCTAGTGGTTTAGGGCAGGGGGATCAGCCCCAGCATTTT
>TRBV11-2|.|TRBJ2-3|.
CASSLDLWLTTTDTQYF
TGTGCCAGCAGCTTAGATCTGTGGCTAACAACCACAGATACGCAGTATTTT
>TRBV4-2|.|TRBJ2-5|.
CASSQRDNLGETQYF
TGTGCCAGCAGCCAAAGGGACAACCTGGGAGAGACCCAGTACTTC
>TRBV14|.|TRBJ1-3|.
CASSQGGVEGNTIYF
TGTGCCAGCAGCCAAGGAGGGGTTGAAGGAAACACCATATATTTT
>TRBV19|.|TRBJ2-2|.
CASSPVGREGKIGELFF
TGTGCCAGTAGCCCCGTGGGCAGGGAAGGGAAGATCGGGGAGCTGTTTTTT
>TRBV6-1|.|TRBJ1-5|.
CASSNPSNQPQHF
TGTGCCAGCAGTAACCCTAGCAATCAGCCCCAGCATTTT
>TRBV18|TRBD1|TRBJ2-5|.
CASSPGTGGRETQYF
TGTGCCAGCTCACCAGGGACAGGGGGGCGAGAGACCCAGTACTTC
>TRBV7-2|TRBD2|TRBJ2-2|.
CASSPRTSGGTGELFF
TGTGCCAGCAGCCCGAGGACTAGCGGGGGTACCGGGGAGCTGTTTTTT
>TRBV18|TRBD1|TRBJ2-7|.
CASSSTGAYEQYF
TGTGCCAGCTCATCGACAGGGGCCTACGAGCAGTACTTC
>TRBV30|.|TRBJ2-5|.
CAWSTGNQETQYF
TGTGCCTGGAGTACAGGGAATCAAGAGACCCAGTACTTC
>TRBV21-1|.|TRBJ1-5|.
CASSKLNSRDQPQHF
TGTGCCAGCAGCAAATTAAACAGCCGCGATCAGCCCCAGCATTTT
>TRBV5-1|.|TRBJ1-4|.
CASSIQRGDNEKLFF
TGCGCCAGCAGCATACAAAGGGGAGATAATGAAAAACTGTTTTTT
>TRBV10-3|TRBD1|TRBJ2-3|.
CAIRGDRGLVDTQYF
TGTGCCATCAGGGGGGACAGGGGGCTGGTAGATACGCAGTATTTT
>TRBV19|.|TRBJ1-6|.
CASSSRDSPLHF
TGTGCCAGTAGTTCACGGGACTCACCCCTCCACTTT
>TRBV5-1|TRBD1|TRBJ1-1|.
CASSTGTVNTEAFF
TGCGCCAGCAGCACTGGGACAGTGAACACTGAAGCTTTCTTT
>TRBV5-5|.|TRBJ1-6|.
CASSLGGNSPLHF
TGTGCCAGCAGCTTGGGGGGGAATTCACCCCTCCACTTT
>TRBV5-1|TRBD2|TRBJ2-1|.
CASSLGGGAYNEQFF
TGCGCCAGCAGCTTGGGCGGGGGGGCTTACAATGAGCAGTTCTTC
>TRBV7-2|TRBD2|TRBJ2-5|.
CASCTGGLETQYF
TGTGCCAGCTGCACGGGGGGGCTTGAGACCCAGTACTTC
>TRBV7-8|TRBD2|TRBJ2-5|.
CASSKGTSGEETQYF
TGTGCCAGCAGCAAGGGGACTAGCGGGGAAGAGACCCAGTACTTC
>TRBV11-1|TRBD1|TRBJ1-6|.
CASSSRTGGNSPLHF
TGTGCCAGCAGCAGTCGGACAGGTGGGAATTCACCCCTCCACTTT
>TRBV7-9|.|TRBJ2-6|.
CASPPPANVLTF
TGTGCCAGCCCCCCCCCGGCCAACGTCCTGACTTTC
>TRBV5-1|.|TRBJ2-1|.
CASSLAVGVYEQFF
TGCGCCAGCAGCTTGGCCGTGGGGGTGTATGAGCAGTTCTTC
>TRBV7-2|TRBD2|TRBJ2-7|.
CASSRDYDEQYF
TGTGCCAGCAGCCGGGACTATGACGAGCAGTACTTC
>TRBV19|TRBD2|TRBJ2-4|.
CASSIGPSGSLQYF
TGTGCCAGTAGTATAGGACCTAGCGGGAGCCTTCAGTACTTC
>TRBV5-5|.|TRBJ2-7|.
CASSLVGYEQYF
TGTGCCAGCAGCTTGGTAGGCTACGAGCAGTACTTC
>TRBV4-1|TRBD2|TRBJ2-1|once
CASSQTRGEIYNEQFF
TGCGCCAGCAGCCAAACCCGGGGGGAGATCTACAATGAGCAGTTCTTC
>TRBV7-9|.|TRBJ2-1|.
CASTKRRDEQFF
TGTGCCAGCACCAAGCGGCGGGATGAGCAGTTCTTC